This T cell receptor (beta chain) was found in a study of blood T cell repertoires in COVID-19. Across the study: From the United States, Italy and Spain came samples of acute and convalescent COVID-19. In each case, the material was cDNA or gDNA derived from T cells, B-cell-depleted T cells, or PBMCs.

Original processing notes: Reference gene primer amplification gave nucleated cell count estimates. TCRdb's copy holds only in-frame clones and misses some; the assay was immunoSEQ multiplex PCR. D and trimming come from the DNA, and the V and J calls and clone size come from that table. This sample has 310,000 or so clones, with roughly 88% found just once. The sequenced sample was peripheral blood. This receptor was taken from a woman in her forties or fifties with active or convalescent COVID-19.

The CDR3 DNA is TGTGCCAGCAGTAAACAATGGGAGCAGTTCTTC. Protein sequence: CASSKQWEQFF. V and J are TRBV28 and TRBJ2-1; no firm D call. The CDR3 is 11 amino acids. Germline V gives CDR1 MDHEN, CDR2 SYDVKM. V lost 5 bases and J 10 bases, leaving 9 bases between the germline ends.